This entry features one T cell receptor beta chain sequence. No antigen is known for it. TCRdb keeps only in-frame clones here, not all; method: immunoSEQ multiplex PCR. The sample has roughly 140,000 clones, approximately 87% seen once. This record belongs to a study of T cell responses to AZD1222 COVID-19 vaccine. The V end lost 7 bases, the J end lost 0 bases, and 14 bases lay between the germline ends. This CDR3 is 14 amino acids long. The V gene's germline CDR1 is SGHRS and CDR2 YFSETQ. Findings and limits, study-wide: The donors showed a predominance of white British ancestry and of females, with possible underestimation of clonal diversity.

This TCR was recovered from an adult who received the AZD1222 COVID-19 vaccine. V gene TRBV5-1 combines with J gene TRBJ2-7; possibly TRBD2 for D (5 bases). This material consisted of peripheral blood, taken 28 days after the second AZD1222 dose. Here the CDR3 reads CASSPQGSSYEQYF. Written as DNA, the CDR3 is TGCGCCAGCTCCCCCCAAGGGAGCTCCTACGAGCAGTACTTC.